This T cell receptor beta chain is drawn from a study of neurological immune-mediated disorders. Synthesis of cDNA used 5'RACE (with 10-nucleotide random UMIs). TCRdb analysed the 5' RACE reads with MiXCR anew, one entry per CDR3 protein. The data contain about 46,000 distinct CDR3 sequences, under 2% of them singletons. This clonotype has ten or more counts. Its target is not known. The germline CDR1 and CDR2 sequences are SGHRS and YFSETQ. V lost 2 bases and J lost 3, with 11 bases in between. The CDR3 contains 15 residues. Study-wide findings and caveats: Expanded clones shared no identical CDR3 amino acid sequences across subjects, which suggested private TCR-beta repertoires in all groups. The most TCR clonal expansion was seen in HTLV-1-associated myelopathy, and the least was seen in multiple sclerosis, which fell below healthy controls.

The chain couples TRBV5-1 to TRBJ2-2, with D perhaps being TRBD1 or TRBD2 (5 bases each). This clonotype was obtained from a middle-aged woman with multiple sclerosis. Sequenced input: PBMCs. The CDR3: CASSLRGRDTGELFF. The CDR3 DNA sequence: TGCGCCAGCAGCTTACGGGGCCGTGACACCGGGGAGCTGTTTTTT.